These 21 T cell receptor beta chains share one sample of origin, sequenced in a study of blood T cell repertoires in COVID-19. Measured with immunoSEQ multiplex PCR; TCRdb has only the in-frame clones, and not every one. In the table there are approximately 280,000 clones, approximately 78% of which are singletons. Sequencing used PBMCs or T cells enriched from blood (not recorded which). The receptors were sampled from a man between 35 and 55 years old who had been exposed to COVID-19.

This chain links TRBV2 with TRBJ2-7; D might be TRBD2 (6 bases). The germline V gene has CDR1 SNHLY and CDR2 FYNNEI. Trimming took off 7 bases at V and 0 bases at J, with 13 bases between the two ends. This CDR3 has 14 residues. CDR3: CASIPGGVSYEQYF. The CDR3 coding sequence is TGTGCCAGCATCCCCGGAGGGGTCTCCTACGAGCAGTACTTC.

The chain recombines TRBV10-1 with TRBJ2-7; 8 nucleotides align to TRBD2. V lost 4 bases, J lost 5 bases, and 7 bases stayed unmatched. The CDR3 has 14 residues. Germline CDR1 and CDR2: WNHNN and SYGVQD (reference sequence). The CDR3 loop is CASSASGRADEQYF. In nucleotides, the CDR3 is TGCGCCAGCAGTGCATCCGGGAGGGCCGACGAGCAGTACTTC.

The chain is built from TRBV21-1 and TRBJ2-5; the table names TRBD1, a call not compared with the DNA. TRBV21-1 is noted as a pseudogene. This CDR3 is 17 amino acids long. This chain's CDR3 is CASSRGQGSIDEETQYF. CDR3 nucleotide sequence: TGTGCCAGCAGCAGGGGACAGGGATCCATTGACGAGGAGACCCAGTACTTC.

The chain uses TRBV5-6 and TRBJ2-7; 8 bases fit TRBD1. This CDR3 comprises 12 residues. CDR1 is SGHDT and CDR2 is YYEEEE in the germline V gene. The V and J ends lost 4 bases and 9 bases, in that order; junction bases with no gene match: 6. CDR3 loop: CASSVYRGSQYF. CDR3 coding DNA: TGTGCCAGCAGCGTATACAGGGGGTCGCAGTACTTC.

The rearrangement joins TRBV11-2 to TRBJ1-6; 9 bases match TRBD1. The length of the CDR3 is 16 residues. The V gene's germline CDR1 is SGHAT and CDR2 FQNNGV. V lost 3 bases and J lost 7; bases outside the gene matches: 7. The CDR3 sequence is CASSFGTGTGNSPLHF. The CDR3 region has the DNA TGTGCCAGCAGCTTCGGTACCGGGACAGGGAATTCACCCCTCCACTTT.

The genes are TRBV2 and TRBJ1-1; 7 bases line up with TRBD1. The V gene's germline CDR1 is SNHLY and CDR2 FYNNEI. J was trimmed by 0 bases and V by 7 bases; bases with no gene match: 5. The CDR3 covers 14 residues. CDR3 amino acids: CASKTGELNTEAFF. CDR3 nucleotide sequence: TGTGCCAGCAAAACAGGGGAATTGAACACTGAAGCTTTCTTT.

This chain joins TRBV11-2 and TRBJ1-1, with 8 bases fitting TRBD1. CDR1 is SGHAT, CDR2 FQNNGV, per germline. CDR3 length: 20 amino acids. V lost 0 bases and J lost 0; bases outside the gene matches: 15. The CDR3 nucleotides read TGTGCCAGCAGCTTAGATAGCGGGTTTCGGACAGGGAGGGTGAACACTGAAGCTTTCTTT. It encodes CASSLDSGFRTGRVNTEAFF.

Comment on this clone: Other DNA sequences in this specimen translate into the identical CDR3. The CDR3 coding sequence is TGTGCCTGGAGTGAAGCGGGAGGGTCCTACGAGCAGTACTTC. This gives the protein CAWSEAGGSYEQYF. The chain recombines TRBV30 with TRBJ2-7, with 10 bases that match TRBD2. The junction had 1 base not matched to a gene; V was cut back by 1 base and J by 1 base. The CDR3 loop spans 14 amino acids. Germline V gene lookup returns CDR1 GTSNPN and CDR2 SVGIG (reference sequence).

This chain links TRBV10-2 with TRBJ2-7; tentative D call: TRBD1 (5 bases). This CDR3 has 13 residues. Germline V gene sequence: CDR1 WSHSY, CDR2 SAAADI. Trimming took off 7 bases at V and 5 bases at J, with 15 bases between the two ends. As DNA, the CDR3 is TGCGCCAGCACTAGACAGAAACAAAACGAGCAGTACTTC. Encoded protein: CASTRQKQNEQYF.

This sequence joins TRBV2 and TRBJ1-6; possible D gene TRBD1, 6 bases. Deletions cut 7 bases from V and 4 bases from J, with 17 bases between. Looked up from germline, CDR1 is SNHLY and CDR2 is FYNNEI. CDR3 length: 16 residues. CDR3 DNA: TGTGCCAGCACACGAGATAGACAGGCATATAATTCACCCCTCCACTTT. This sequence encodes CASTRDRQAYNSPLHF.

The chain carries TRBV9 and TRBJ2-1; the D is unclear. The V and J ends lost 3 bases and 0 bases respectively, with 7 bases between them. CDR3 length equals 14 residues. Per the germline V gene, CDR1 is SGDLS and CDR2 is YYNGEE. This CDR3 reads CASSADSSYNEQFF. CDR3 DNA: TGTGCCAGCAGCGCCGATAGCTCCTACAATGAGCAGTTCTTC. The full variable domain, completed using reference TRBV9 and TRBJ2-1, is DSGVTQTPKHLITATGQRVTLRCSPRSGDLSVYWYQQSLDQGLQFLIQYYNGEERAKGNILERFSAQQFPDLHSELNLSSLELGDSALYFCASSADSSYNEQFFGPGTRLTVL.

The CDR3 DNA reads as TGTGCCAGCAGCGTAGAGGCAGGAGGTTCACCCCTCCACTTT. Encoded protein: CASSVEAGGSPLHF. The rearrangement uses TRBV9 and TRBJ1-6; D gene ambiguous. Trimming stripped 0 bases from V and 9 bases from J, with 10 bases between. The germline gives CDR1 SGDLS, CDR2 YYNGEE. The CDR3 extends over 14 amino acids.

The table lists this clone with a count of one. J is TRBJ2-5 and V is TRBV6-5; 8 nucleotides agree with TRBD1. The trim removed 6 bases at V and 7 bases at J, leaving 13 bases unmatched. CDR1 and CDR2 (germline): MNHEY, SVGAGI. This CDR3 has 15 amino acids. The CDR3 DNA reads TGTGCCAGCAGCACAGGACAGGGAAAGAAGGGGACCCAGTACTTC. Translating gives CASSTGQGKKGTQYF.

This chain links TRBV10-2 with TRBJ2-7; TRBD1 matches 7 bases. V lost 4 bases and J lost 2; bases outside the gene matches: 17. This CDR3 is built from 18 residues. Germline V lookup: CDR1 WSHSY, CDR2 SAAADI. CDR3 coding DNA: TGCGCCAGCAGTGGACGGAGAAGGACAGGTCCCGGCACCTACGAGCAGTACTTC. Translation gives CASSGRRRTGPGTYEQYF.

The chain recombines TRBV7-9 with TRBJ1-5, with D unclear. Trimming shortened V by 5 bases and J by 4 bases, and 24 bases separated the two germline ends. This CDR3 spans 18 amino acids. The germline gives CDR1 SEHNR, CDR2 FQNEAQ (reference sequence). Here the CDR3 reads CASSPSRVGRGQNQPQHF. The CDR3 DNA is TGTGCCAGCAGCCCGTCGAGGGTCGGCCGAGGCCAAAATCAGCCCCAGCATTTT.

The chain couples TRBV2 to TRBJ2-2, with unresolved D. This CDR3 has 13 residues. Germline values: CDR1 SNHLY, CDR2 FYNNEI. V dropped 7 bases and J dropped 0 bases, with 6 bases sitting between them. The CDR3 is CASIEPNTGELFF. The CDR3 nucleotides are TGTGCCAGCATAGAACCGAACACCGGGGAGCTGTTTTTT.

The chain employs TRBV14 and TRBJ2-5, with D uncertain. Germline loops: CDR1 SGHDN, CDR2 FVKESK. There are 13 residues in the CDR3. V lost 1 base and J lost 5, with 8 bases in between. The CDR3 spells CASSQGARETQYF. CDR3 sequence (DNA): TGTGCCAGCAGCCAAGGGGCAAGGGAGACCCAGTACTTC.

CDR3 coding DNA: TGTGCCTGGAGTGGCGGGAGGTACGAGCAGTACTTC. Its protein product is CAWSGGRYEQYF. J is TRBJ2-7 and V is TRBV30; 8 nucleotides match TRBD2. The germline gives CDR1 GTSNPN, CDR2 SVGIG (reference sequence). CDR3 length equals 12 residues. V lost 1 base and J lost 4; bases outside the gene matches: 0.

The chain recombines TRBV3-1 (or the pseudogene TRBV3-2) with TRBJ1-1; D is possibly TRBD1 (6 bases). Per germline, CDR1 LGHDT and CDR2 YNNKEL (reference sequence). The length of the CDR3 is 16 residues. V lost 0 bases and J 5 bases, leaving 16 bases between the germline ends. In nucleotides, the CDR3 is TGTGCCAGCAGCCAAGATGAAGCAGGGGCTGGAACTGAAGCTTTCTTT. Amino acids: CASSQDEAGAGTEAFF.

The chain combines TRBV3-1 (or the pseudogene TRBV3-2) with TRBJ2-6; the match to TRBD1 covers 8 bases. CDR1 LGHDT and CDR2 YNNKEL come from the germline V gene (reference sequence). V was pared by 8 bases and J by 0 bases, with 12 bases of the junction left unmatched. The CDR3 runs 18 residues. DNA for the CDR3: TGTGCCAGCCCAGAAGCCGGGACAGGAGTCTCTGGGGCCAACGTCCTGACTTTC. Its protein product is CASPEAGTGVSGANVLTF.

This sequence joins TRBV28 and TRBJ1-1; D is possibly TRBD1 (6 bases). This CDR3 has 13 amino acids. V shed 6 bases and J shed 1 base, with 9 bases lying between them. Germline loops: CDR1 MDHEN, CDR2 SYDVKM. This chain's CDR3 is CASRGHRNTEAFF. Here the CDR3 DNA reads TGTGCCAGCAGGGGACATCGGAACACTGAAGCTTTCTTT.